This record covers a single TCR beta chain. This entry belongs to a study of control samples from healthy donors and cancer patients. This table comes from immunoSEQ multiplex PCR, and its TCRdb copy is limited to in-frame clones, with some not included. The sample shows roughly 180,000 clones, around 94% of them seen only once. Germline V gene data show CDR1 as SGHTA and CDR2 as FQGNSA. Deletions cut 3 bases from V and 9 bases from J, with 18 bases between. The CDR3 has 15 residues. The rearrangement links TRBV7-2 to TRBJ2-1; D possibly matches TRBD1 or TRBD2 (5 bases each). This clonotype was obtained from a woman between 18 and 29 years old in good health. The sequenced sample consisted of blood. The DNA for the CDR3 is TGTGCCAGCAGCTTTACCGGGACCCCTCAGAGTGAGCAGTTCTTC. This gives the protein CASSFTGTPQSEQFF. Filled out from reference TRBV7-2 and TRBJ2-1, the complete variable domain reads GAGVSQSPSNKVTEKGKDVELRCDPISGHTALYWYRQSLGQGLEFLIYFQGNSAPDKSGLPSDRFSAERTGGSVSTLTIQRTQQEDSAVYLCASSFTGTPQSEQFFGPGTRLTVL.